The rows below give T cell receptor beta chains drawn from one sample of a study of cytomegalovirus exposure and HLA in healthy donors. The protocol was immunoSEQ multiplex PCR, while the TCRdb copy is restricted to in-frame clones and leaves out a portion. The sample includes about 160,000 clones, approximately 75% of them seen just once. The sequencing input was PBMCs. Every receptor here comes from a man between 45 and 60 years old in good health and CMV-seropositive. Each CDR3 is given with its conserved first and last residue. The D gene is left open where the match is weak. The listing skips clone size in some rows; elsewhere it reads once, few, many or a size class.

V: TRBV10-3
D: NA
J: TRBJ2-5
size: NA
DNA: TGTGCCACCGCGGGACCGCCTCTCCAAGAGACCCAGTACTTC
CDR3: CATAGPPLQETQYF

V: TRBV9
D: TRBD2
J: TRBJ2-7
size: NA
DNA: TGTGCCAGCAGCGTTGCTAGCGGGGGTTTCTCCTACGAGCAGTACTTC
CDR3: CASSVASGGFSYEQYF

V: TRBV19
D: NA
J: TRBJ2-7
size: NA
DNA: TGTGCCAGTAGTATCTTCGAGCAGTACTTC
CDR3: CASSIFEQYF

V: TRBV6-5
D: TRBD1
J: TRBJ1-6
size: NA
DNA: TGTGCCAGCAGTTACTCGTGGGGACAGGGGTCACCCCTCCACTTT
CDR3: CASSYSWGQGSPLHF

V: TRBV5-4
D: NA
J: TRBJ1-1
size: few
DNA: TGTGCCAGCAGCTTCCCTACAGTGAACACTGAAGCTTTCTTT
CDR3: CASSFPTVNTEAFF

V: TRBV6-1
D: TRBD1
J: TRBJ2-3
size: NA
DNA: TGTGCCAGCAGTGGCAGGGGGACCACAGATACGCAGTATTTT
CDR3: CASSGRGTTDTQYF

V: TRBV9
D: NA
J: TRBJ2-1
size: NA
DNA: TGTGCCAGCAGCGTAGGCGGGGGCGTGATTGAGCAGTTCTTC
CDR3: CASSVGGGVIEQFF

V: TRBV7-9
D: NA
J: TRBJ1-4
size: few
DNA: TGTGCCAGCAGCTTAGGACAAAGTACGGTTATAAATGAAAAACTGTTTTTT
CDR3: CASSLGQSTVINEKLFF

V: TRBV5-1
D: TRBD1
J: TRBJ2-5
size: NA
DNA: TGCGCCAGTACACCGGGACAGGGTAGGGAGACCCAGTACTTC
CDR3: CASTPGQGRETQYF

V: TRBV7-9
D: NA
J: TRBJ2-7
size: few
DNA: TGTGCCAGCAGCCCTCGGAGTGGTAGCTACGAGCAGTACTTC
CDR3: CASSPRSGSYEQYF

V: TRBV4-1
D: NA
J: TRBJ1-2
size: NA
DNA: TGCGCCAGCAGCCAAGTGGGGGTTCTACAGGGAGACAGGCGTGATGGCTACACCTTC
CDR3: CASSQVGVLQGDRRDGYTF

V: TRBV5-1
D: TRBD2
J: TRBJ2-1
size: NA
DNA: TGCGCCAGCAGCTTGTGGGTTAGCGGGGGGTACAATGAGCAGTTCTTC
CDR3: CASSLWVSGGYNEQFF

V: TRBV7-9
D: TRBD2
J: TRBJ2-7
size: NA
DNA: TGTGCCAGCAGCTTACGTGATAGCGGGGGGGCGGACTACGAGCAGTACTTC
CDR3: CASSLRDSGGADYEQYF

V: TRBV6-5
D: NA
J: TRBJ1-2
size: few
DNA: TGTGCCAGCAGTTACGAGGCAGGGATAGTTGGCTACACCTTC
CDR3: CASSYEAGIVGYTF

V: TRBV4-2
D: NA
J: TRBJ2-7
size: NA
DNA: TGTGCCAGCAGCCAGACAGCTTCCTACGAGCAGTACTTC
CDR3: CASSQTASYEQYF

V: TRBV6-1
D: NA
J: TRBJ1-4
size: once
DNA: TGTGCCAGCAAGATTGGGGGGGCGGGGGAAAAACTGTTTTTT
CDR3: CASKIGGAGEKLFF

V: TRBV5-4
D: TRBD1
J: TRBJ1-4
size: NA
DNA: TGTGCCAGCAGCTTGAGGACAGGGATAAATGAAAAACTGTTTTTT
CDR3: CASSLRTGINEKLFF

V: TRBV4-2
D: TRBD1
J: TRBJ2-7
size: once
DNA: TGTGCCAGCAGCCAAAGCGGGACAGGGATCTACGAGCAGTACTTC
CDR3: CASSQSGTGIYEQYF

V: TRBV7-9
D: TRBD1
J: TRBJ1-1
size: once
DNA: TGTGCCAGCAGCTTAGCCGGGGACAGGGGGCGGACTGAAGCTTTCTTT
CDR3: CASSLAGDRGRTEAFF

V: TRBV5-1
D: TRBD2
J: TRBJ2-7
size: NA
DNA: TGCGCCAGCAGCCAGGGACTAGTTCTTTTATCCTACGAGCAGTACTTC
CDR3: CASSQGLVLLSYEQYF

V: TRBV2
D: TRBD2
J: TRBJ2-7
size: NA
DNA: TGTGCCAGCAGTGGGGGTAGCGGGGGCTCCTACGAGCAGTACTTC
CDR3: CASSGGSGGSYEQYF

V: TRBV18
D: TRBD1
J: TRBJ1-1
size: NA
DNA: TGTGCCAGCTCACCCATACGACAGGGGGCCGGGAACACTGAAGCTTTCTTT
CDR3: CASSPIRQGAGNTEAFF

V: TRBV6-4
D: TRBD2
J: TRBJ2-4
size: NA
DNA: TGTGCCAGCAGTGTAGCGGGGGAGGCCAAAAACATTCAGTACTTC
CDR3: CASSVAGEAKNIQYF

V: TRBV7-9
D: TRBD1
J: TRBJ2-5
size: NA
DNA: TGTGCCAGCAGCCTAGGGACAGGGCAGGAGACCCAGTACTTC
CDR3: CASSLGTGQETQYF

V: TRBV4-3
D: NA
J: TRBJ2-2
size: NA
DNA: TGCGCCAGCAGCCAAGACGGGCGGGCTAACACCGGGGAGCTGTTTTTT
CDR3: CASSQDGRANTGELFF

V: TRBV29-1
D: NA
J: TRBJ2-7
size: NA
DNA: TGCAGCGTTGAAGCCCAGGGCGGAGCCACCTACGAGCAGTACTTC
CDR3: CSVEAQGGATYEQYF

V: TRBV5-1
D: TRBD2
J: TRBJ2-5
size: NA
DNA: TGCGCCAGCAGCAGCGCAGCGGGGGTTGAGGAGACCCAGTACTTC
CDR3: CASSSAAGVEETQYF

V: TRBV15
D: TRBD1
J: TRBJ1-3
size: NA
DNA: TGTGCCACCAGCAGAGTTAGCGACAGGGGGGTCGGAAACACCATATATTTT
CDR3: CATSRVSDRGVGNTIYF

V: TRBV5-1
D: TRBD1
J: TRBJ1-1
size: NA
DNA: TGCGCCAGCAGCTTGGCTGCCGACAGGGCGAACACTGAAGCTTTCTTT
CDR3: CASSLAADRANTEAFF

V: TRBV2
D: TRBD1
J: TRBJ2-4
size: NA
DNA: TGTGCCAGCAGCGCAGTGGACAGGGCCAAAAACATTCAGTACTTC
CDR3: CASSAVDRAKNIQYF